This T cell receptor (beta chain) comes out of a study of blood T cell repertoires in COVID-19. Sequenced by immunoSEQ multiplex PCR; TCRdb stores in-frame clones only, minus some. Of around 200,000 clones in the sample, about 76% were seen once. Germline trimming cut 5 bases from V and 2 bases from J; bases unmatched to any gene: 6. This CDR3 has 16 amino acids. Germline CDR1 MDHEN, CDR2 SYDVKM. This clone was seen a few times. The sequence derives from a woman aged 40 to 50 with COVID-19, enrolled during active disease. This chain connects TRBV28 to TRBJ2-1; 10 positions agree with TRBD2. Sequences were obtained from peripheral blood. CDR3 sequence (DNA): TGTGCCAGCAGTCCTCTAGCGGGGGTCGCCTACAATGAGCAGTTCTTC. Translation: CASSPLAGVAYNEQFF. Full variable domain (outside the CDR3, taken from reference TRBV28 and TRBJ2-1): DVKVTQSSRYLVKRTGEKVFLECVQDMDHENMFWYRQDPGLGLRLIYFSYDVKMKEKGDIPEGYSVSREKKERFSLILESASTNQTSMYLCASSPLAGVAYNEQFFGPGTRLTVL.